The source of this T cell receptor beta chain is a study of shared clonotypes between healthy human individuals. Findings and caveats of the study: Non-shared clonotypes were found to have lower generation probabilities than the clonotypes that were shared by all four of the sorted-subset donors. In a handful of donors, around 5% of naive CD4 clonotypes appeared in common.

Germline assignment: CDR1 SGHAT and CDR2 FQNNGV. V dropped 4 bases and J dropped 3 bases, with 9 bases sitting between them. This CDR3 region has 13 residues. Splitting of each subset's genomic DNA was done evenly across several immunoSEQ plates. Generated by immunoSEQ multiplex PCR, the TCRdb table keeps only in-frame clones and is missing some. The table records more than 200,000 clones, 60% to 80% of them present only once. The CD4+ fraction was divided into a CD45RA+ naive subset and a CD45RA-negative memory subset. This clone was counted a single time. The antigen remains undetermined. This sequence was found in a young man in good health. The sequencing input was memory CD4+ T cells sorted from blood. Subset denoted: CD45RA-negative fraction. J is TRBJ1-1 and V is TRBV11-2; D remains ambiguous. Written as DNA, the CDR3 is TGTGCCAGCAGCTCTCGACGGTACACTGAAGCTTTCTTT. It codes for CASSSRRYTEAFF.